This is a list of T cell receptor beta chains from one sample in a study of OX40 agonist ivuxolimab in advanced cancers. The repertoire was sequenced with immunoSEQ multiplex PCR; TCRdb's copy has only in-frame clones and lacks some. This repertoire shows about 27,000 clones, 81% found once; its top ten account for 32%. Sequenced material: CD4+ or CD8+ T cells sorted from blood, taken in a trial of the OX40 agonist ivuxolimab. Source of these receptors: an adult with an advanced solid tumor such as melanoma, head and neck, liver or kidney cancer. Each CDR3 is given with its conserved first and last residue. A D gene is named only where the DNA matches it firmly. The size of a clone is reported for some rows only, either as once, few or many, or as a class for expanded clones.

J | size | V | D | CDR3 | DNA
TRBJ2-7 | - | TRBV9 | - | CASSDYRGVGDEQYF | TGTGCCAGCAGCGACTATAGGGGGGTGGGCGACGAGCAGTACTTC
TRBJ2-7 | - | TRBV2 | - | CASSEALVYEQYF | TGTGCCAGCAGTGAAGCTTTGGTCTACGAGCAGTACTTC
TRBJ1-1 | - | TRBV7-2 | - | CASSLLAGAGRTEAFF | TGTGCCAGCAGCTTATTAGCCGGGGCAGGGCGGACTGAAGCTTTCTTT
TRBJ2-2 | - | TRBV4-1 | TRBD1 | CASSQDPAGGPGELFF | TGCGCCAGCAGCCAAGATCCTGCAGGGGGACCCGGGGAGCTGTTTTTT
TRBJ2-4 | - | TRBV9 | TRBD2 | CASSVRLAGGPVAKNIQYF | TGTGCCAGCAGCGTAAGGCTAGCGGGAGGGCCAGTAGCCAAAAACATTCAGTACTTC
TRBJ2-3 | - | TRBV10-3 | TRBD2 | CAIRDILAGGPDTQYF | TGTGCCATCAGAGATATCCTAGCGGGGGGGCCGGATACGCAGTATTTT
TRBJ1-5 | - | TRBV30 | - | CAWSKIGPPGYQPQHF | TGTGCCTGGAGTAAAATAGGGCCCCCGGGTTATCAGCCCCAGCATTTT
TRBJ2-3 | - | TRBV6-5 | - | CASSNNPPRADTQYF | TGTGCCAGCAGTAACAATCCGCCGAGGGCAGATACGCAGTATTTT
TRBJ2-3 | medium-sized | TRBV4-2 | TRBD2 | CASSQDLAGELTDTQYF | TGTGCCAGCAGCCAAGATCTAGCGGGAGAGCTCACAGATACGCAGTATTTT
TRBJ2-7 | - | TRBV13 | - | CASSVGTREQYF | TGTGCCAGCAGCGTCGGGACTCGCGAGCAGTACTTC
TRBJ1-2 | - | TRBV19 | TRBD1 | CASSGTGGRENYGYTF | TGTGCCAGTAGTGGGACAGGGGGCAGGGAGAACTATGGCTACACCTTC
TRBJ2-7 | - | TRBV6-5 | TRBD1 | CASRPRTGEHEQYF | TGTGCCAGCAGACCAAGGACAGGGGAGCACGAGCAGTACTTC
TRBJ1-1 | - | TRBV6-1 | TRBD1 | CASSEGPGQGMNTEAFF | TGTGCCAGCAGTGAAGGTCCAGGACAGGGCATGAACACTGAAGCTTTCTTT
TRBJ2-1 | - | TRBV9 | TRBD1 | CASSPRTGHSYNEQFF | TGTGCCAGCAGCCCCCGGACAGGGCACTCCTACAATGAGCAGTTCTTC
TRBJ2-1 | - | TRBV6-4 | - | CASSAVGGNEQFF | TGTGCCAGCAGTGCAGTGGGGGGCAATGAGCAGTTCTTC
TRBJ1-1 | - | TRBV4-1 | TRBD1 | CASSQGGLGQVNTEAFF | TGCGCCAGCAGCCAAGGGGGCCTCGGACAGGTTAACACTGAAGCTTTCTTT
TRBJ2-7 | few | TRBV5-1 | - | CASSLAGGQSYERYF | TGCGCCAGCAGCTTGGCGGGGGGCCAATCCTACGAGCGGTACTTC
TRBJ2-5 | - | TRBV11-2 | TRBD2 | CASRQGLAGSETQYF | TGTGCCAGCAGACAAGGACTAGCGGGATCAGAGACCCAGTACTTC
TRBJ2-1 | - | TRBV29-1 | - | CSARSGYNEQFF | TGCAGCGCTCGTAGTGGTTACAATGAGCAGTTCTTC
TRBJ1-5 | - | TRBV4-1 | - | CASSQVSSGNQPQHF | TGCGCCAGCAGCCAAGTCTCCTCGGGCAATCAGCCCCAGCATTTT
TRBJ2-4 | - | TRBV9 | - | CASEGTDIQYF | TGTGCCAGCGAGGGAACGGACATTCAGTACTTC
TRBJ2-7 | - | TRBV5-5 | - | CASSLGWRVPYEQYF | TGTGCCAGCAGCTTGGGTTGGCGGGTTCCCTACGAGCAGTACTTC
TRBJ2-3 | - | TRBV7-9 | - | CASSLTNGGVTDTQYF | TGTGCCAGCAGCTTAACAAATGGAGGGGTCACAGATACGCAGTATTTT
TRBJ2-5 | - | TRBV10-3 | - | CAISDLERLETQYF | TGTGCCATCAGTGATCTCGAAAGGTTAGAGACCCAGTACTTC
TRBJ2-1 | once | TRBV11-2 | TRBD2 | CASSLRATSGPYNEQFF | TGTGCCAGCAGCCTACGGGCTACTAGCGGGCCGTACAATGAGCAGTTCTTC
TRBJ1-2 | once | TRBV10-3 | - | CAISEAGRGSAYGYTF | TGTGCCATCAGTGAGGCCGGACGGGGATCAGCATATGGCTACACCTTC
TRBJ2-2 | - | TRBV4-2 | - | CASSQVAGAHSTGELFF | TGTGCCAGCAGCCAAGTTGCAGGGGCGCATAGCACCGGGGAGCTGTTTTTT
TRBJ2-5 | - | TRBV9 | TRBD2 | CASSVGRGGDLVETQYF | TGTGCCAGCAGCGTAGGGCGCGGGGGGGATCTTGTTGAGACCCAGTACTTC
TRBJ2-1 | - | TRBV7-9 | - | CASSGPLQAPNEQFF | TGTGCCAGCAGCGGGCCCTTACAGGCCCCCAATGAGCAGTTCTTC
TRBJ2-7 | - | TRBV7-8 | TRBD1 | CASSLVGTDRPIYEQYF | TGTGCCAGCAGCTTAGTGGGGACAGACCGCCCTATCTACGAGCAGTACTTC
TRBJ1-1 | - | TRBV30 | - | CAWSHLGGGTEAFF | TGTGCCTGGAGTCACCTCGGGGGGGGGACTGAAGCTTTCTTT
TRBJ2-5 | - | TRBV5-4 | - | CASSFVGEETQYF | TGTGCCAGCAGCTTTGTAGGGGAGGAGACCCAGTACTTC
TRBJ2-7 | - | TRBV10-3 | - | CAISEYSSGSSYEQYF | TGTGCCATCAGTGAATATTCATCAGGGTCCTCCTACGAGCAGTACTTC
TRBJ2-7 | - | TRBV5-4 | - | CASSPGSEQYF | TGTGCCAGCAGTCCAGGGAGTGAGCAGTACTTC
TRBJ2-3 | - | TRBV28 | - | CASSLGVNTDTQYF | TGTGCCAGCAGTTTGGGGGTGAATACAGATACGCAGTATTTT
TRBJ2-3 | - | TRBV18 | TRBD2 | CASSRLAGHTDTQYF | TGTGCCAGCTCACGACTAGCGGGACACACAGATACGCAGTATTTT
TRBJ2-3 | few | TRBV2 | TRBD2 | CATRLAGFTDTQYF | TGTGCCACAAGACTAGCGGGGTTCACAGATACGCAGTATTTT
TRBJ1-1 | few | TRBV7-9 | TRBD1 | CASIPDRALNTEAFF | TGTGCCAGCATCCCCGACAGGGCTTTGAACACTGAAGCTTTCTTT
TRBJ2-3 | many | TRBV10-1 | - | CASKSGDTQYF | TGCGCCAGCAAGAGCGGGGATACGCAGTATTTT
TRBJ2-1 | few | TRBV27 | - | CASSSPLFHEQFF | TGTGCCAGCAGTTCCCCTCTTTTTCATGAGCAGTTCTTC
TRBJ2-7 | once | TRBV30 | - | CAWSAYTIYEQYF | TGTGCCTGGAGCGCCTATACCATATACGAGCAGTACTTC
TRBJ2-2 | - | TRBV7-9 | - | CASTPQGVTGELFF | TGTGCCAGCACTCCCCAGGGCGTTACCGGGGAGCTGTTTTTT
TRBJ1-1 | - | TRBV28 | TRBD1 | CASSLDQTGREAFF | TGTGCCAGCAGTCTCGATCAGACAGGGCGTGAAGCTTTCTTT
TRBJ2-7 | - | TRBV5-1 | TRBD2 | CASSATPGLAVTIYEQYF | TGCGCCAGCAGCGCGACGCCGGGACTAGCAGTTACCATCTACGAGCAGTACTTC
TRBJ1-1 | - | TRBV5-8 | - | CASSFGQPNTEAFF | TGTGCCAGCAGCTTTGGACAGCCGAACACTGAAGCTTTCTTT
TRBJ2-5 | once | TRBV9 | TRBD1 | CASSVARQGEETQYF | TGTGCCAGCAGCGTAGCCAGACAGGGGGAAGAGACCCAGTACTTC
TRBJ1-1 | - | TRBV4-2 | - | CASSQVGGAEAFF | TGTGCCAGCAGCCAAGTCGGGGGCGCTGAAGCTTTCTTT
TRBJ2-3 | - | TRBV28 | TRBD1 | CASSSPRDRGDTQYF | TGTGCCAGCAGTTCGCCCCGGGACAGGGGAGATACGCAGTATTTT
TRBJ2-7 | - | TRBV7-6 | - | CASSLLKPYEQYF | TGTGCCAGCAGCTTGCTAAAACCCTACGAGCAGTACTTC
TRBJ1-1 | - | TRBV19 | TRBD1 | CASSGRGRWTEAFF | TGTGCCAGTAGTGGCAGGGGGAGATGGACTGAAGCTTTCTTT
TRBJ1-6 | - | TRBV2 | - | CASREGEGDSPLHF | TGTGCCAGCAGGGAGGGTGAAGGAGATTCACCCCTCCACTTT
TRBJ2-7 | - | TRBV4-1 | - | CASSQGGLNEQYF | TGCGCCAGCAGCCAGGGGGGTCTAAACGAGCAGTACTTC
TRBJ2-3 | once | TRBV6-6 | - | CASSSEAIPSTDTQYF | TGTGCCAGCAGTTCGGAGGCCATTCCTAGCACAGATACGCAGTATTTT
TRBJ2-1 | - | TRBV7-9 | - | CASSFSWEQFF | TGTGCCAGCAGCTTTTCGTGGGAGCAGTTCTTC
TRBJ2-5 | - | TRBV29-1 | - | CSVEVLWPETQYF | TGCAGCGTTGAAGTTCTGTGGCCAGAGACCCAGTACTTC
TRBJ1-4 | - | TRBV7-9 | TRBD1 | CASSLVGTDEKLFF | TGTGCCAGCAGCTTAGTCGGGACAGATGAAAAACTGTTTTTT
TRBJ2-3 | - | TRBV7-8 | TRBD2 | CASSHSGIGTDTQYF | TGTGCCAGCAGCCATAGCGGGATTGGCACAGATACGCAGTATTTT
TRBJ2-7 | - | TRBV11-2 | - | CASSLGRGGSEQYF | TGTGCCAGCAGCTTAGGTAGGGGCGGGTCCGAGCAGTACTTC
TRBJ2-3 | - | TRBV27 | TRBD2 | CASSLSPLAGGNTDTQYF | TGTGCCAGCAGTTTATCCCCTCTAGCGGGAGGTAACACAGATACGCAGTATTTT
TRBJ1-4 | - | TRBV5-1 | - | CASSWMNFATNEKLFF | TGCGCCAGCAGCTGGATGAACTTTGCAACTAATGAAAAACTGTTTTTT